Listed here are 2 T cell receptor beta chains from one sample, sequenced in a study of beta chain features in type 1 diabetes. Study findings and constraints: Moderate but significant shortening of TCRB CDR3s was recorded in all four CD4+ subsets from Type 1 diabetes patients.

No antigen has been assigned to these receptors. TCRB transcripts that were expressed got sequenced, as all of the isolated RNA had been reverse transcribed. Some clones are missing from TCRdb's copy, which holds only in-frame ones; the method was immunoSEQ multiplex PCR. Of some 190,000 clones listed, 7.5% to 8.5% are singletons. Sequences were obtained from central memory CD4+ T cells from blood. All receptors come from a man aged 18-30 years with type 1 diabetes.

The chain has TRBV21-1 and TRBJ2-7; the DNA was not compared with TRBD2, the D call given in the table. TRBV21-1 is reported as a pseudogene. CDR3 size: 16 residues. The CDR3, as DNA: TGTGCCAGCATCCCCGAGTTCGACGGTCTTCGGGACGAGCAGTACTTC. Amino acid sequence: CASIPEFDGLRDEQYF.

The CDR3: CASSFRGQGVTSPLHF. The CDR3 DNA reads as TGTGCCAGCAGTTTCAGGGGACAGGGGGTTACTTCACCCCTCCACTTT. The chain joins TRBV7-9 to TRBJ1-6, with 11 bases aligning to TRBD1. Germline-derived CDR1 and CDR2 are SEHNR and FQNEAQ (reference sequence). The CDR3 is 16 amino acids. Trimming at V came to 6 bases and at J to 9 bases, leaving 10 bases not matched to a gene.